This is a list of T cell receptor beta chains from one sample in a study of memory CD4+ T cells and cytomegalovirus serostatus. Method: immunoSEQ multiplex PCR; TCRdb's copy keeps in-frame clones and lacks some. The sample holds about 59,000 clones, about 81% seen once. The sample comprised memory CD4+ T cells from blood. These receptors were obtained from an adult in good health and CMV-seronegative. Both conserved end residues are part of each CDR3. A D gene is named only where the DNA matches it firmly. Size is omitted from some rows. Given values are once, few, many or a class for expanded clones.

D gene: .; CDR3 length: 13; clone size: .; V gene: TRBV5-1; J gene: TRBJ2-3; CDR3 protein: CASSLEAVDTQYF; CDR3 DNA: TGCGCCAGCAGCTTGGAAGCTGTGGATACGCAGTATTTT
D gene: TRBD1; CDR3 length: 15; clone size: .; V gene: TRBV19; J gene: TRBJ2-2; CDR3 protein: CASSAGQANTGELFF; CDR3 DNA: TGTGCCAGTAGTGCGGGACAGGCGAACACCGGGGAGCTGTTTTTT
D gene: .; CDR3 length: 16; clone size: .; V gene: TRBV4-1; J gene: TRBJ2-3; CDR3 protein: CASASGLSPSTDTQYF; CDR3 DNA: TGCGCCAGTGCAAGCGGGCTCTCCCCGAGCACAGATACGCAGTATTTT
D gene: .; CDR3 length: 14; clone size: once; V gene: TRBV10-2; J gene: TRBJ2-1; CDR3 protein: CASTPDSGYNEQFF; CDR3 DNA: TGCGCCAGCACCCCGGACTCCGGCTACAATGAGCAGTTCTTC
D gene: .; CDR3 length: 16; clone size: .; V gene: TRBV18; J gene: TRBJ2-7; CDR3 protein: CASSPPTRTVSYEQYF; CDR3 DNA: TGTGCCAGCTCACCCCCTACGCGGACGGTCTCCTACGAGCAGTACTTC
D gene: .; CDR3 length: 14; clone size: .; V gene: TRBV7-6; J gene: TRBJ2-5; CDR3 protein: CASSLGGTGKTQYF; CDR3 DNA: TGTGCCAGCAGCTTAGGGGGAACAGGGAAGACCCAGTACTTC
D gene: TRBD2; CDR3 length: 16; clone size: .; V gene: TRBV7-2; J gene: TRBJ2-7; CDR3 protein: CASSLGLAGGNYEQYF; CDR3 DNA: TGTGCCAGCAGCCTAGGGCTAGCGGGGGGCAACTACGAGCAGTACTTC
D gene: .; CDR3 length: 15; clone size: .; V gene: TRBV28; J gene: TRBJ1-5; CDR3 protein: CASREGPWRSQPQHF; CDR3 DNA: TGTGCCAGCAGGGAGGGACCCTGGAGGTCTCAGCCCCAGCATTTT
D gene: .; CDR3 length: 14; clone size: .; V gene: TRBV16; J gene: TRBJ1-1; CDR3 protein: CASSQSMSATEAFF; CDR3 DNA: TGTGCCAGCAGCCAATCTATGTCGGCCACTGAAGCTTTCTTT
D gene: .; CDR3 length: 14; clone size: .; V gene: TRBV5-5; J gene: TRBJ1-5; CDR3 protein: CASSDITTNQPQHF; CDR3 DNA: TGTGCCAGCAGTGACATTACCACAAATCAGCCCCAGCATTTT
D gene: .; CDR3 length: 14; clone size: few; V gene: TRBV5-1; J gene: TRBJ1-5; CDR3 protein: CASSLEHSGQPQHF; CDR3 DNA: TGCGCCAGCAGCTTGGAACATTCAGGTCAGCCCCAGCATTTT
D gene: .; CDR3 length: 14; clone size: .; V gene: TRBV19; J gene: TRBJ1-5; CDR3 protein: CASSIGEGSRPQHF; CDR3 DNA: TGTGCCAGTAGTATAGGTGAGGGTAGCCGGCCCCAGCATTTT
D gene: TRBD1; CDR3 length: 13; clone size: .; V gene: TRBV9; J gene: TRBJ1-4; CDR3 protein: CASSATGVEKLFF; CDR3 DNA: TGTGCCAGCAGCGCGACAGGGGTTGAAAAACTGTTTTTT
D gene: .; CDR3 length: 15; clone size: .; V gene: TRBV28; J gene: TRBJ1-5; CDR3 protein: CASSLFGRYNQPQHF; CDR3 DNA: TGTGCCAGCAGTTTATTTGGCAGGTACAATCAGCCCCAGCATTTT
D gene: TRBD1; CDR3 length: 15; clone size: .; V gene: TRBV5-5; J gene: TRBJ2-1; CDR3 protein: CASSPGTASYNEQFF; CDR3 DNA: TGTGCCAGCAGCCCCGGGACAGCCTCCTACAATGAGCAGTTCTTC
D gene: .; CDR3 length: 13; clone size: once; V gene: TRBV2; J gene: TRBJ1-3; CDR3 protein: CASKFYAGNTIYF; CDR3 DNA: TGTGCCAGCAAATTCTACGCGGGAAACACCATATATTTT
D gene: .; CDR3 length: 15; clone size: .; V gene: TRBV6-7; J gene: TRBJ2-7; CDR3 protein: CASSYPPGHGYEQYF; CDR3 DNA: TGTGCCAGCAGTTACCCACCGGGTCACGGGTACGAGCAGTACTTC
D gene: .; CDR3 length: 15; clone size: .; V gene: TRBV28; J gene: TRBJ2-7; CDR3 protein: CASSTPGTRIYEQYF; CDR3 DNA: TGTGCCAGCAGTACCCCCGGGACTCGCATCTACGAGCAGTACTTC
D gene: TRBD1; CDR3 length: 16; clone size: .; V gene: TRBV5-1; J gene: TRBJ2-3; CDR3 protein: CASSRGQGWGTDTQYF; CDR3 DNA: TGCGCCAGCAGCCGAGGACAGGGCTGGGGCACAGATACGCAGTATTTT
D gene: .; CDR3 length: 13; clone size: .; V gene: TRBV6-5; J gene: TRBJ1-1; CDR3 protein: CASRVDRRAEAFF; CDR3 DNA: TGTGCCAGCAGAGTCGACAGGAGGGCTGAAGCTTTCTTT
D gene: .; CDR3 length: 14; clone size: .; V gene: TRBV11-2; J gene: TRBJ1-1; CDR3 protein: CASSLGNTNTEAFF; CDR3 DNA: TGTGCCAGCAGCTTAGGGAATACCAACACTGAAGCTTTCTTT
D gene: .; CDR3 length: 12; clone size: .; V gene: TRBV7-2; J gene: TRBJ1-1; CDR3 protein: CASSIHNREAFF; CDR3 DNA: TGTGCCAGCAGCATCCATAACAGGGAAGCTTTCTTT
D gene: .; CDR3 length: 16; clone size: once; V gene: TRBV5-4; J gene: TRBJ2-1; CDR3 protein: CASRQGGGPDLGEQFF; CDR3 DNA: TGTGCCAGCAGACAGGGCGGCGGCCCCGACCTAGGTGAGCAGTTCTTC
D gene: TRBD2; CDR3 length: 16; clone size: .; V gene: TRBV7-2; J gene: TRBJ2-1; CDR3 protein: CASSPRLAGAYYEQFF; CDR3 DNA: TGTGCCAGCAGCCCGCGGCTAGCGGGAGCCTATTATGAGCAGTTCTTC
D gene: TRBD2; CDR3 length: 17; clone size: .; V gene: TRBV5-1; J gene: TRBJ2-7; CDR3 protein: CASSLGPSGSTSYEQYF; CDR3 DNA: TGCGCCAGCAGCTTGGGGCCCAGCGGGAGTACATCCTACGAGCAGTACTTC
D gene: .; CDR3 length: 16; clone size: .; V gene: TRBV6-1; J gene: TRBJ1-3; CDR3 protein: CASSEGSGNSGNTIYF; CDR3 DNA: TGTGCCAGCAGTGAGGGGTCGGGTAACTCTGGAAACACCATATATTTT
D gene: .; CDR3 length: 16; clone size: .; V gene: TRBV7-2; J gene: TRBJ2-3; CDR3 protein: CASSLAGRQPTDTQYF; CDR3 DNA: TGTGCCAGCAGCTTAGCAGGCCGACAACCCACAGATACGCAGTATTTT
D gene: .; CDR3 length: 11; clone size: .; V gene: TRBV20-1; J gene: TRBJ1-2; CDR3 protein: CSASAGVGYTF; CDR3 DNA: TGCAGTGCTAGCGCAGGGGTCGGCTACACCTTC
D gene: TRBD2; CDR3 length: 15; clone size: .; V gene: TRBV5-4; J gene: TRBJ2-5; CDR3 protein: CASSLRLAGVETQYF; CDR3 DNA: TGTGCCAGCAGCTTGAGGCTAGCGGGAGTAGAGACCCAGTACTTC
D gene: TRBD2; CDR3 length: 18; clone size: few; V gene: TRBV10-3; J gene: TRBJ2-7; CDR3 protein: CAISESTSGRAKTYEQYF; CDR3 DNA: TGTGCCATCAGCGAGAGTACTAGCGGGAGGGCCAAAACCTACGAGCAGTACTTC
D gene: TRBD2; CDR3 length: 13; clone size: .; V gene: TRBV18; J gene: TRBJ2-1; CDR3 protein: CASSPGTSGEQFF; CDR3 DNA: TGTGCCAGCTCACCTGGGACTAGCGGAGAGCAGTTCTTC
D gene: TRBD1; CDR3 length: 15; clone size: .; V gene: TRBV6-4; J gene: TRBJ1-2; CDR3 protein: CASSDPTGQDYGYTF; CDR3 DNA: TGTGCCAGCAGTGACCCGACAGGGCAAGACTATGGCTACACCTTC
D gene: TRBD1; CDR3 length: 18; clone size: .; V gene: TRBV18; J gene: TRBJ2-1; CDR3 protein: CASSPPLTGTGNMNEQFF; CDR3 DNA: TGTGCCAGCTCACCACCTTTAACCGGGACAGGGAACATGAATGAGCAGTTCTTC
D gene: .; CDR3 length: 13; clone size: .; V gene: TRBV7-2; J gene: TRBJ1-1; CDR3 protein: CASSFPGGTEAFF; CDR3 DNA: TGTGCCAGCAGCTTTCCGGGGGGCACTGAAGCTTTCTTT
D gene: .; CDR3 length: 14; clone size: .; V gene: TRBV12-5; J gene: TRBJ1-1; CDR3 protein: CASGLGHMNTEAFF; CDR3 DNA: TGTGCTAGTGGTTTGGGACACATGAACACTGAAGCTTTCTTT
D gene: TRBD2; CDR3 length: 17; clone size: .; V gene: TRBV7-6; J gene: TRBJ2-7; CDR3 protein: CASSPSSIAGGLNEQYF; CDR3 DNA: TGTGCCAGCAGCCCGAGCAGTATAGCGGGAGGGCTCAACGAGCAGTACTTC
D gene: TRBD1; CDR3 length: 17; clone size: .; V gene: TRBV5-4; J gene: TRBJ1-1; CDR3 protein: CASSPTGGQVVGTEAFF; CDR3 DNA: TGTGCCAGCAGCCCAACAGGGGGCCAAGTCGTAGGCACTGAAGCTTTCTTT
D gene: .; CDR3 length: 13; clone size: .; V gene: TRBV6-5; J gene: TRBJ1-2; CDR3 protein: CASKDHGMAGYTF; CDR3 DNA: TGTGCCAGCAAAGATCATGGCATGGCTGGCTACACCTTC
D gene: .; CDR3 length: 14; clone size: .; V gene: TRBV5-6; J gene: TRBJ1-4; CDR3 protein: CASSSPEGGEKLFF; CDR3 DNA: TGTGCCAGCAGCTCCCCTGAGGGGGGCGAAAAACTGTTTTTT
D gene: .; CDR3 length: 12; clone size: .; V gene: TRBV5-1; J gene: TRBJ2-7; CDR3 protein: CASSRPADEQYF; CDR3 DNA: TGCGCCAGCAGCCGGCCGGCGGACGAGCAGTACTTC
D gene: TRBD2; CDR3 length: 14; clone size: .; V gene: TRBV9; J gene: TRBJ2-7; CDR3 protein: CASSVGLAGVQQYF; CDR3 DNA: TGTGCCAGCAGCGTAGGACTAGCGGGAGTTCAGCAGTACTTC
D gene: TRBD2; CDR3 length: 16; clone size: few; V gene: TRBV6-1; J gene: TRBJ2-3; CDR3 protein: CASSERGAVSTDTQYF; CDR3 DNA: TGTGCCAGCAGTGAGCGGGGGGCCGTAAGCACAGATACGCAGTATTTT
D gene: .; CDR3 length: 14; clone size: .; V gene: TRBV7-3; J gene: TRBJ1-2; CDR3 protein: CASSLSAGDYGYTF; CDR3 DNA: TGTGCCAGCAGCTTATCGGCCGGGGACTATGGCTACACCTTC
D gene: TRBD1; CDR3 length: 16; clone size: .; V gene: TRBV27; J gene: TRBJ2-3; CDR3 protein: CASSRNRDRGTDTQYF; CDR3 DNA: TGTGCCAGCAGTAGAAACCGGGACAGGGGAACAGATACGCAGTATTTT
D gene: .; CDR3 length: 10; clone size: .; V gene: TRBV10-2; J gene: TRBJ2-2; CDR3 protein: CANKTGELFF; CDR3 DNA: TGCGCCAACAAAACCGGGGAGCTGTTTTTT
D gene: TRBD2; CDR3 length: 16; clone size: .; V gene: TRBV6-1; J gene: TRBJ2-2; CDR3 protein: CASSVSGRANTGELFF; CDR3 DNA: TGTGCCAGCAGTGTTAGCGGGAGGGCCAACACCGGGGAGCTGTTTTTT
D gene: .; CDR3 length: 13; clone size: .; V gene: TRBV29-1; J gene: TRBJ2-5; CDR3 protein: CSVGGAIQETQYF; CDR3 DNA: TGCAGCGTTGGCGGGGCGATCCAAGAGACCCAGTACTTC
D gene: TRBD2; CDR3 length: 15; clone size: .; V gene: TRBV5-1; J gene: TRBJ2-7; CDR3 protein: CASSPGGVYVNEQYF; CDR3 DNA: TGCGCCAGCAGCCCGGGGGGGGTGTATGTAAACGAGCAGTACTTC
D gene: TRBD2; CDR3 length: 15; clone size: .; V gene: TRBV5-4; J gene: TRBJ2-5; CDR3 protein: CASSSGTVAGGPQYF; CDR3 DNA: TGTGCCAGCAGCTCGGGGACGGTAGCGGGGGGTCCCCAGTACTTC
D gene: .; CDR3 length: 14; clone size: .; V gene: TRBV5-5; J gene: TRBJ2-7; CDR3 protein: CASRRGGTSYEQYF; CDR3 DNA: TGTGCCAGCAGGCGCGGAGGCACGTCCTACGAGCAGTACTTC
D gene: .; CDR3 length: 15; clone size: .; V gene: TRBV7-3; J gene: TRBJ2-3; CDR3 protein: CASSLTSYPTDTQYF; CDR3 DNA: TGTGCCAGCAGCTTAACTAGTTATCCCACAGATACGCAGTATTTT
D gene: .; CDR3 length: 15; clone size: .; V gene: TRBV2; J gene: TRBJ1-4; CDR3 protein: CASSREHSRNEKLFF; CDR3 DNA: TGTGCCAGCAGTCGAGAGCACAGCCGTAATGAAAAACTGTTTTTT
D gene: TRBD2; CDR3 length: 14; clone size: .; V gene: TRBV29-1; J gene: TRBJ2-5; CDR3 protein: CSVGTSGFKETQYF; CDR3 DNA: TGCAGCGTTGGGACTAGCGGATTTAAAGAGACCCAGTACTTC
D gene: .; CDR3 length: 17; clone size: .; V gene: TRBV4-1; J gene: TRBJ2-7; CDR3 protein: CASSQDGRQNGRYEQYF; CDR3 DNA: TGCGCCAGCAGCCAAGATGGGCGACAGAACGGTCGCTACGAGCAGTACTTC
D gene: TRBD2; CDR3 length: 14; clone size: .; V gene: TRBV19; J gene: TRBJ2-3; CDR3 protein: CASMERGGTDTQYF; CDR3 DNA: TGTGCCAGTATGGAGCGGGGCGGCACAGATACGCAGTATTTT
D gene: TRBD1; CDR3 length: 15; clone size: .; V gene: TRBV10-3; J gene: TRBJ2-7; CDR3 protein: CAISNRDRYDYEQYF; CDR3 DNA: TGTGCCATCAGTAACCGGGACAGATACGATTACGAGCAGTACTTC
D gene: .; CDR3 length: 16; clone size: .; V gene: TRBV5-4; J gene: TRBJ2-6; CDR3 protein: CASSWGVSSGANVLTF; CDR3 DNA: TGTGCCAGCAGCTGGGGCGTTAGCTCTGGGGCCAACGTCCTGACTTTC
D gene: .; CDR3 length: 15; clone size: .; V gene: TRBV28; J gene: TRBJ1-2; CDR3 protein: CASIRMGGINYGYTF; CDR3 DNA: TGTGCCAGCATCAGGATGGGGGGGATTAACTATGGCTACACCTTC